This is a list of T cell receptor beta chains from one sample in a study of PD-L1 blockade in urothelial cancer. Some clones are missing from TCRdb's copy, which holds only in-frame ones; the method was immunoSEQ multiplex PCR. The profile shows around 47,000 clones, roughly four fifths of them singletons. The sequencing used PBMCs, collected around atezolizumab (anti-PD-L1) treatment. These receptors were obtained from a man between 60 and 70 years old with urothelial cancer. CDR3s include the opening cysteine and the closing phenylalanine or tryptophan.

TRBJ1-5 TRBV28 CASRIATGRIQPQHF
TRBJ2-1 TRBV7-2 CASSLVGGLLDEQFF
TRBJ2-3 TRBV5-1 CASSSLSTDTQYF
TRBJ2-7 TRBV6-1 CASSELGTAISYEQYF
TRBJ2-3 TRBV2 CASSGLADTQYF
TRBJ2-4 TRBV6-4 CASIPQGKGAKNIQYF
TRBJ2-7 TRBV10-2 CASSETTSGILYEQYF
TRBJ2-4 TRBV5-6 CASSSSSGTVYIQYF
TRBJ2-2 TRBV11-3 CASSPNRLAGESGELFF
TRBJ2-3 TRBV9 CASSRSAGTDTQYF
TRBJ2-1 TRBV7-2 CASSLSRQGGFYNEQFF
TRBJ2-1 TRBV6-4 CASSPGTSIDEQFF
TRBJ1-5 TRBV30 CAWSAKGGQPQHF
TRBJ1-5 TRBV2 CATGRGGNQPQHF
TRBJ1-2 TRBV10-2 CASSAGTGYGYTF
TRBJ1-5 TRBV6-1 CASRIGTPSNQPQHF
TRBJ1-5 TRBV2 CASTDSLSNQPQHF
TRBJ2-3 TRBV5-1 CASSFGTSGRVDTQYF